Given below is one TCR beta chain in context. The CDR3 spans 13 residues. From germline, CDR1 is SGHTA and CDR2 FQGNSA. Trimming pared 1 base from V and 6 bases from J, leaving 10 bases between. Clones were read by immunoSEQ multiplex PCR, and TCRdb kept only the in-frame ones, dropping some. The profile shows under 100,000 clones, 95% to 97% of them singletons. The data are from a study of technical replicates of blood from several donors. The origin of this receptor is a human donor in good health. The sample taken for sequencing was T cells isolated from PBMCs. The genes are TRBV7-2 and TRBJ2-7; D perhaps matches TRBD1 (6 bases). CDR3 region: CASSLETGIEQYF. CDR3 sequence (DNA): TGTGCCAGCAGCTTAGAAACAGGGATCGAGCAGTACTTC. Supplemented by reference TRBV7-2 and TRBJ2-7, the full variable domain reads GAGVSQSPSNKVTEKGKDVELRCDPISGHTALYWYRQSLGQGLEFLIYFQGNSAPDKSGLPSDRFSAERTGGSVSTLTIQRTQQEDSAVYLCASSLETGIEQYFGPGTRLTVT.